These 21 T cell receptor beta chains were all obtained from the same sample, sequenced in a study of T cell changes during pregnancy in multiple sclerosis. The assay was immunoSEQ multiplex PCR, and TCRdb's table has in-frame clones only and misses some. This table has tens of thousands of clones, just under 95% appearing once. The material sequenced was peripheral blood, taken in the third trimester of pregnancy. These receptors were collected from a female donor with multiple sclerosis, enrolled in a pregnancy study.

The CDR3 sequence is CASSDPGQGGEKLFF. Here the CDR3 DNA reads TGTGCCAGTAGTGACCCCGGACAGGGTGGTGAAAAACTGTTTTTT. This chain uses TRBV19 with TRBJ1-4; 8 positions agree with TRBD1. Germline V gene lookup returns CDR1 LNHDA and CDR2 SQIVND (reference sequence). Trimming cost V 5 bases and J 7 bases; bases outside gene matches: 9. This CDR3 comprises 15 residues.

This CDR3 is CASSLPAGNTDTQYF. CDR3 coding DNA: TGTGCCAGCAGCTTACCGGCAGGGAACACAGATACGCAGTATTTT. The J gene is TRBJ2-3, the V gene TRBV7-9, with a weak D call TRBD1 (5 bases). V was clipped by 2 bases and J by 2 bases, with 11 bases between them. The germline gives CDR1 SEHNR, CDR2 FQNEAQ (reference sequence). CDR3 length: 15 residues.

This clone has a single count. V usage is TRBV27 and J usage is TRBJ1-1, with D tentatively TRBD1 (5 bases). V was pared by 5 bases and J by 5 bases, with 15 bases between. The CDR3 length is 14 residues. Germline loops: CDR1 MNHEY, CDR2 SMNVEV (reference sequence). Here the CDR3 DNA reads TGTGCCAGCAGTCCCTCCTGGGGGGGTACTGAAGCTTTCTTT. As protein: CASSPSWGGTEAFF.

The V gene is TRBV19, the J gene TRBJ1-5; D call uncertain. Trimming removed 7 bases at V and 3 bases at J, with 16 bases between. This CDR3 is 15 amino acids long. Germline CDR1 reads LNHDA; CDR2 reads SQIVND (reference sequence). The chain's CDR3 is CASTLGSVNNQPQHF. CDR3 in DNA: TGTGCCAGTACCCTAGGATCGGTGAACAATCAGCCCCAGCATTTT.

CDR3 protein: CASSEGEDTGELFF. In nucleotides, the CDR3 is TGTGCCAGCAGTGAAGGGGAGGATACCGGGGAGCTGTTTTTT. J is TRBJ2-2 and V is TRBV6-1; D might be TRBD2 (6 bases). Trimming pared 1 base from V and 5 bases from J, leaving 8 bases between. The CDR3 has 14 amino acids. Per the germline V gene, CDR1 is MNHNS and CDR2 is SASEGT.

J is TRBJ1-1 and V is TRBV18; D perhaps matches TRBD1 (5 bases). CDR3 length: 16 residues. Germline V gene data show CDR1 as KGHSH and CDR2 as LQKENI. Trimming removed 3 bases at V and 4 bases at J, with 18 bases between. CDR3 loop: CASSPGSSGWGTEAFF. The CDR3 region has the DNA TGTGCCAGCTCACCGGGCTCGTCAGGGTGGGGCACTGAAGCTTTCTTT.

V is TRBV30 and J is TRBJ1-5; no definite D call. The CDR3 loop spans 13 amino acids. V was shortened by 2 bases and J by 4 bases, with 9 bases between the two germline ends. Germline V gene lookup returns CDR1 GTSNPN and CDR2 SVGIG (reference sequence). This CDR3 is CAWSTRENQPQHF. As DNA, the CDR3 is TGTGCCTGGAGTACGAGGGAAAATCAGCCCCAGCATTTT.

The chain recombines TRBV5-1 with TRBJ2-2, with 7 bases lining up with TRBD2. Germline CDR1 and CDR2: SGHRS and YFSETQ. The J segment lost 2 bases and the V segment lost 3 bases, leaving 10 bases of the junction unmatched. The CDR3 runs 17 residues. CDR3 DNA sequence: TGCGCCAGCAGCTCGGACTCTGCTAGCGGAAACACCGGGGAGCTGTTTTTT. Translated: CASSSDSASGNTGELFF.

V is TRBV2 and J is TRBJ1-5, with 10 bases matching TRBD1. Germline trimming cut 7 bases from V and 5 bases from J; bases unmatched to any gene: 2. The germline V gene encodes CDR1 SNHLY and CDR2 FYNNEI. The CDR3 has 13 residues. CDR3 in DNA: TGTGCCAGCAAAGGGACAGGGGATCAGCCCCAGCATTTT. Translation gives CASKGTGDQPQHF.

The chain carries TRBV6-4 and TRBJ1-2; D is undetermined. CDR3 size: 13 residues. Germline-derived CDR1 and CDR2 are MRHNA and SNTAGT. Trimming pared 6 bases from V and 0 bases from J, leaving 8 bases between. CDR3 amino acids: CASRPGPNYGYTF. In DNA form, the CDR3 reads TGTGCCAGCAGGCCAGGCCCTAACTATGGCTACACCTTC.

This chain uses TRBV18 with TRBJ2-5, with D hard to call. Trimming removed 6 bases from V and 2 bases from J, with 10 bases in between. The CDR3 covers 13 residues. The germline V gene has CDR1 KGHSH and CDR2 LQKENI. CDR3 coding DNA: TGTGCCAGCTCTCCCCCGAGTCAAGAGACCCAGTACTTC. Protein: CASSPPSQETQYF.

The chain has TRBV5-1 and TRBJ2-7; 10 nucleotides match TRBD1. The germline V gene has CDR1 SGHRS and CDR2 YFSETQ. The CDR3 is 14 amino acids. The ends lost 4 bases at V and 6 bases at J; junction bases unmatched: 7. The CDR3: CASSRGTGVIEQYF. CDR3 DNA: TGCGCCAGCAGCCGAGGGACAGGGGTGATCGAGCAGTACTTC.

This rearrangement joins TRBV13 to TRBJ2-7, with TRBD2 as a possible D gene (6 bases). This CDR3 comprises 14 residues. In germline, CDR1 is PRHDT, CDR2 FYEKMQ (reference sequence). Trimming pared 1 base from V and 5 bases from J, leaving 12 bases between. The CDR3 region is CASSLAGSGNEQYF. The CDR3 region has the DNA TGTGCCAGCAGCTTAGCCGGGAGTGGGAACGAGCAGTACTTC.

This chain connects TRBV5-3 to TRBJ2-1; D gene unclear. TRBV5-3 is annotated as an ORF whose role is uncertain. Trimming removed 4 bases at V and 10 bases at J, with 21 bases between. CDR3 length: 15 residues. The CDR3: CARSPTLLPLTEQFF. DNA of the CDR3: TGTGCCAGAAGCCCGACACTCCTCCCCTTAACCGAGCAGTTCTTC.

A few counts support this clone. The chain recombines TRBV7-2 with TRBJ2-4; maybe TRBD1 (5 bases). Germline V CDR1 and CDR2: SGHTA, FQGNSA. The V and J ends lost 6 bases and 2 bases respectively, with 8 bases between them. The CDR3 contains 13 residues. CDR3 sequence: CASRQGSKNIQYF. The DNA of the CDR3 is TGTGCCAGCAGGCAGGGATCCAAAAACATTCAGTACTTC. The full variable domain, rest sourced from reference TRBV7-2 and TRBJ2-4, is GAGVSQSPSNKVTEKGKDVELRCDPISGHTALYWYRQSLGQGLEFLIYFQGNSAPDKSGLPSDRFSAERTGGSVSTLTIQRTQQEDSAVYLCASRQGSKNIQYFGAGTRLSVL.

About this clone itself: At one end, the junction sequence differs from germline, possibly due to a read error. The chain employs TRBV7-2 and TRBJ2-5, with TRBD2 matching 7 bases. CDR3 length equals 14 residues. The germline gives CDR1 SGHTA, CDR2 FQGNSA. CDR3 in amino acids: CASSLAVGSETQYF. CDR3 bases: TGTGCCAGCAGCCTAGCGGTGGGGAGTGAGACCCAGTACTTC.

This clone was seen only once. Within the sample, other DNA sequences also encode this same CDR3. The rearrangement links TRBV7-2 to TRBJ2-2; D call uncertain. Germline lookup yields CDR1 SGHTA and CDR2 FQGNSA. The CDR3 is 12 residues long. Trimming left V 3 bases short and J 4 bases short, with 3 bases between. CDR3 region: CASSFSTGELFF. In nucleotides, the CDR3 is TGTGCCAGCAGCTTCAGCACCGGGGAGCTGTTTTTT.

Regarding this clone: The sample contains more than one DNA sequence encoding this CDR3. The chain is built from TRBV27 and TRBJ1-1; D remains ambiguous. The CDR3 has 13 residues. Trimming cost V 5 bases and J 0 bases, with 7 bases left between them. Per the germline V gene, CDR1 is MNHEY and CDR2 is SMNVEV (reference sequence). The CDR3 reads CASSLTVNTEAFF. The CDR3 region has the DNA TGTGCCAGCAGTCTTACAGTGAACACTGAAGCTTTCTTT.

V is TRBV11-2 and J is TRBJ2-7, with 7 bases identical to TRBD2. Germline assignment: CDR1 SGHAT and CDR2 FQNNGV. J gave up 4 bases and V 7 bases, and 16 bases lay outside the gene matches. This CDR3 has 16 amino acids. CDR3 in amino acids: CASTHTGGLRQYEQYF. CDR3 coding DNA: TGTGCCAGCACCCATACGGGGGGACTTAGACAATACGAGCAGTACTTC.

This CDR3 is CASRGLAGAETQYF. CDR3 bases: TGTGCCAGCAGGGGACTAGCGGGAGCGGAGACCCAGTACTTC. The genes are TRBV27 and TRBJ2-5, with 14 positions matching TRBD2. The CDR3 has 14 amino acids. The ends lost 6 bases at V and 5 bases at J; junction bases unmatched: 2. Looked up from germline, CDR1 is MNHEY and CDR2 is SMNVEV (reference sequence).

The V call is TRBV6-1, the J call TRBJ2-1, with TRBD2 matching 8 bases. The CDR3 is 13 residues long. Germline CDR1 and CDR2: MNHNS and SASEGT. Trimming at V came to 6 bases and at J to 9 bases, leaving 7 bases not matched to a gene. The CDR3 sequence is CASSSSRGGEQFF. For the CDR3, the DNA is TGTGCCAGCAGCTCCAGCCGGGGGGGTGAGCAGTTCTTC.